This TCR beta chain was sequenced in a study of CD4 T cells in relation to SARS-CoV-2 and coronaviruses. Study context: TCR beta CDR3s were sequenced after approximately ten-day antigen culture of PBMCs. The study's findings and limits: Pre-pandemic and post-infection samples never came from the same donor.

Repertoires were generated with immunoSEQ multiplex PCR, while TCRdb's copy carries only in-frame clones and drops some. The sample has around 26,000 clones, 75% to 85% seen once. This CDR3 spans 13 amino acids. The germline V gene has CDR1 MNHEY and CDR2 SVGEGT. With 0 bases removed from V and 5 bases from J, the gap between germline ends came to 7 bases. On this clone itself: Its specificity is not known.

Unexposed donor CD4+ T cells date from about 2011-2018, before the COVID-19 pandemic. CD4+ T cells were isolated from the cells after roughly 11 days of culture. Input material: CD4+ T cells from PBMCs, cultured in vitro. The receptor was isolated from a human donor in good health. This chain uses TRBV6-2 or TRBV6-3 with TRBJ2-5; no clear D gene. CDR3 residues: CASSYSRFETQYF. The CDR3 nucleotides are TGTGCCAGCAGTTACTCGAGGTTCGAGACCCAGTACTTC.